This entry features one T cell receptor (beta chain) sequence. This entry is derived from a study of blood T cell repertoires in COVID-19. On the study more broadly: Samples taken during acute and convalescent COVID-19 were collected in the United States, Italy and Spain. T cells, B-cell-depleted T cells, or PBMCs supplied cDNA or gDNA.

In the original workflow: Quantification of nucleated cells was approximated via reference gene primer amplification. The protocol was immunoSEQ multiplex PCR, while the TCRdb copy is restricted to in-frame clones and leaves out a portion. V, J and clone size are taken as reported in that table, and D and trimming were inferred from the DNA itself. The sample lists about 140,000 clones, about 90% occurring once. The CDR3 covers 16 residues. Germline assignment: CDR1 MNHEY and CDR2 SVGEGT. V was clipped by 4 bases and J by 0 bases, with 14 bases between them. This chain links TRBV6-2 or TRBV6-3 with TRBJ2-3, with a possible D match to TRBD1 (5 bases). This TCR was recovered from an elderly woman with acute or convalescent COVID-19. Sequenced sample: peripheral blood. The CDR3 nucleotides are TGTGCCAGCAGTTCCGTTCGCCAGGGAAGCACAGATACGCAGTATTTT. Translated, it gives CASSSVRQGSTDTQYF.